This T cell receptor (beta chain) is from a study of glioma-infiltrating T cells (TCRdb year 2016). With regard to the full study: The study sequenced TCR alpha- and beta-chain repertoires from glioma tissue, from non-neoplastic brain tissue and from matched peripheral blood mononuclear cells. To measure divergence between tissue and blood T-cell populations, each tissue-infiltrating repertoire was compared with the peripheral blood repertoire of the same patient. The paired cohort was made up of three low-grade glioma patients, several primary glioblastoma patients and three non-glioma patients who contributed non-neoplastic brain tissue. The paper's findings and limits, for the study overall: The group comparisons were based on small numbers of patients: three non-neoplastic, three low-grade glioma and several glioblastoma patients. VJ-independent divergence between tissue and blood was found to be below expectation in non-neoplastic patients but above expectation in all gliomas, particularly low-grade gliomas. Very few CDR3 sequences were found to be shared between tissue and blood, and this scarcity was attributed to high CDR3 diversity and limited sampling.

Concerning this clonotype itself: What this receptor recognizes is not known. Within one base of it there is no much larger clone, and no base qualities were kept.

The iRepertoire nested amplicon-rescue multiplex PCR (arm-PCR) platform was used to amplify TCR alpha and beta CDR3 regions from RNA. One-step reverse transcription and amplification used about 85-450 ng of tissue mRNA or PBMC total RNA as input. After bead purification, a secondary multiplex PCR added Illumina adapters, and libraries were gel-purified between 200 and 400 bp. Internal 6-nucleotide barcodes were carried by the libraries and were used for demultiplexing. Sequencing of the libraries was done on an Illumina MiSeq using 2x220 or 2x250 nucleotide paired-end reads. Regarding the original processing steps: FLASH 1.2.11 was used to merge paired reads, and BWA-MEM then aligned the reads to the GRCh37 human genome before TRA and TRB reads were extracted. For V and J assignment, an IMGT-derived reference of cassette sequences and CDR3 motifs that included pseudogenes was used. Three-frame translation of reads was performed, and productive CDR3s were defined as those with a C...FGXG motif and no stop codons. Clonotypes were defined as unique combinations of V-J cassette pair and CDR3 amino acid sequence. Hamming distance filtering was applied to reads, with thresholds set by the sequence error rate of each sample in mapped regions. TCRdb applied fastp at Q25 and MiXCR to the public reads, then kept only in-frame beta chains. Each CDR3 protein appears once, grouped with its most common genes and DNA. TCRdb, rather than the study authors, made the V and J calls. This sample holds roughly 200,000 distinct CDR3 sequences; over 25% were observed only once. Clones ranked in the top ten supply 20% to 25% of the sample.

The CDR3 goes from the cysteine to the phenylalanine over 16 residues. This entry keeps only the CDR3 DNA: 48 bases, framed from base 1. The junction shows trimming of 5 bases on V and 5 bases on J, and the gene matches do not reach 8 bases of it. Sequencing used glioma tissue, nonneoplastic brain tissue, or PBMCs (not recorded which). The sequence was obtained from a human donor with low-grade glioma or glioblastoma, undergoing nonglioma brain surgery, or in good health (not recorded which). Recombination connected TRBV12-3 or TRBV12-4 to TRBJ2-3; 12 central nucleotides agree with TRBD2. The DNA is as follows: TGTGCCAGCAGTCCACCTAGCGGGAGGGCCAGAGATACGCAGTATTTT. Its coded protein is CASSPPSGRARDTQYF.